A selection of T cell receptor beta chains follows, all from one sample in a study of blood T cell repertoires in COVID-19. Assay used: immunoSEQ multiplex PCR; TCRdb lists only in-frame clones, some missing. Seen here are 430,000 or so clones, around nine tenths observed once, and the top ten hold 0.8% to 0.85%. Sample: peripheral blood. These receptors were taken from a man younger than 35 with COVID-19, enrolled during active disease. Both conserved end residues are part of each CDR3. A D gene is named only where the DNA matches it firmly. A row's size may be missing; if present it is once, few, many or a size class.

CDR3 length: 18; J gene: TRBJ2-2; clone size: NA; V gene: TRBV3-1/TRBV3-2; D gene: TRBD2; CDR3 protein: CASSNGLAGAVNTGELFF; CDR3 DNA: TGTGCCAGCAGCAACGGACTAGCGGGAGCAGTGAACACCGGGGAGCTGTTTTTT
CDR3 length: 16; J gene: TRBJ2-1; clone size: NA; V gene: TRBV7-9; D gene: TRBD2; CDR3 protein: CASSSISSGRDNEQFF; CDR3 DNA: TGTGCCAGCAGCTCAATCTCTAGCGGGAGAGATAATGAGCAGTTCTTC
CDR3 length: 15; J gene: TRBJ2-1; clone size: NA; V gene: TRBV2; D gene: NA; CDR3 protein: CASILRRNDYNEQFF; CDR3 DNA: TGTGCCAGCATCCTAAGGAGGAACGACTACAATGAGCAGTTCTTC
CDR3 length: 15; J gene: TRBJ2-7; clone size: NA; V gene: TRBV2; D gene: NA; CDR3 protein: CASKQTGLFSYEQYF; CDR3 DNA: TGTGCCAGCAAACAGACAGGTCTCTTCTCCTACGAGCAGTACTTC
CDR3 length: 13; J gene: TRBJ2-7; clone size: NA; V gene: TRBV11-1; D gene: NA; CDR3 protein: CASSLTGLDEQYF; CDR3 DNA: TGTGCCAGCAGCTTAACGGGTCTGGACGAGCAGTACTTC
CDR3 length: 19; J gene: TRBJ2-2; clone size: NA; V gene: TRBV4-1; D gene: TRBD2; CDR3 protein: CASSRHPLAGGPNTGELFF; CDR3 DNA: TGCGCCAGCAGCCGCCACCCCCTAGCGGGGGGACCGAACACCGGGGAGCTGTTTTTT
CDR3 length: 15; J gene: TRBJ1-2; clone size: NA; V gene: TRBV5-4; D gene: TRBD1; CDR3 protein: CASSLAQGGESGYTF; CDR3 DNA: TGTGCCAGCAGCTTGGCACAGGGGGGCGAGTCTGGCTACACCTTC
CDR3 length: 16; J gene: TRBJ2-3; clone size: once; V gene: TRBV5-1; D gene: TRBD2; CDR3 protein: CASSLPLAEGADTQYF; CDR3 DNA: TGCGCCAGCAGCTTACCACTAGCGGAGGGGGCAGATACGCAGTATTTT
CDR3 length: 12; J gene: TRBJ1-1; clone size: NA; V gene: TRBV21-1; D gene: NA; CDR3 protein: CASRRRRTEAFF; CDR3 DNA: TGTGCCAGCAGAAGGAGAAGAACTGAAGCTTTCTTT
CDR3 length: 15; J gene: TRBJ2-1; clone size: NA; V gene: TRBV6-5; D gene: NA; CDR3 protein: CASSYSRSSYNEQFF; CDR3 DNA: TGTGCCAGCAGTTATAGCAGAAGCTCCTACAATGAGCAGTTCTTC
CDR3 length: 13; J gene: TRBJ1-4; clone size: NA; V gene: TRBV2; D gene: NA; CDR3 protein: CATTRGTNEKLFF; CDR3 DNA: TGTGCCACCACAAGGGGCACTAATGAAAAACTGTTTTTT
CDR3 length: 13; J gene: TRBJ2-7; clone size: NA; V gene: TRBV6-5; D gene: NA; CDR3 protein: CASTPRVHYEQYF; CDR3 DNA: TGTGCCAGCACCCCAAGAGTCCACTACGAGCAGTACTTC
CDR3 length: 14; J gene: TRBJ2-7; clone size: NA; V gene: TRBV2; D gene: NA; CDR3 protein: CASSEDYILYEQYF; CDR3 DNA: TGTGCCAGCAGCGAGGACTACATACTCTACGAGCAGTACTTC
CDR3 length: 11; J gene: TRBJ1-1; clone size: NA; V gene: TRBV3-1/TRBV3-2; D gene: NA; CDR3 protein: CASSQGRVAFF; CDR3 DNA: TGTGCCAGCAGCCAAGGGCGGGTCGCTTTCTTT
CDR3 length: 18; J gene: TRBJ2-5; clone size: NA; V gene: TRBV7-2; D gene: TRBD1; CDR3 protein: CASSLDSSRTGRKETQYF; CDR3 DNA: TGTGCCAGCAGCTTAGATAGCAGCAGGACAGGGAGAAAAGAGACCCAGTACTTC
CDR3 length: 12; J gene: TRBJ2-1; clone size: NA; V gene: TRBV25-1; D gene: NA; CDR3 protein: CASSDLRDASIF; CDR3 DNA: TGTGCCAGCAGTGATTTGCGGGATGCTAGTATCTTC
CDR3 length: 14; J gene: TRBJ2-2; clone size: NA; V gene: TRBV10-2; D gene: NA; CDR3 protein: CASSGGLNTGELFF; CDR3 DNA: TGCGCCAGCAGTGGTGGACTGAACACCGGGGAGCTGTTTTTT
CDR3 length: 14; J gene: TRBJ2-5; clone size: NA; V gene: TRBV19; D gene: NA; CDR3 protein: CASSWDTGGETQYF; CDR3 DNA: TGTGCCAGTAGTTGGGACACCGGAGGAGAGACCCAGTACTTC
CDR3 length: 17; J gene: TRBJ2-4; clone size: NA; V gene: TRBV5-6; D gene: NA; CDR3 protein: CASSLDRLDLAKNIQYF; CDR3 DNA: TGTGCCAGCAGCTTGGATCGGCTAGACCTAGCCAAAAACATTCAGTACTTC
CDR3 length: 13; J gene: TRBJ2-7; clone size: NA; V gene: TRBV7-9; D gene: NA; CDR3 protein: CASSPSSLYEQYF; CDR3 DNA: TGTGCCAGCAGCCCTTCCTCCTTATACGAGCAGTACTTC
CDR3 length: 16; J gene: TRBJ2-7; clone size: once; V gene: TRBV6-6; D gene: TRBD1; CDR3 protein: CASRRDRVEQGNEQYF; CDR3 DNA: TGTGCCAGCAGGAGAGACAGGGTCGAACAAGGGAACGAGCAGTACTTC
CDR3 length: 13; J gene: TRBJ1-1; clone size: NA; V gene: TRBV5-4; D gene: TRBD1; CDR3 protein: CASSRTGSTEAFF; CDR3 DNA: TGTGCCAGCAGCAGGACAGGGAGCACTGAAGCTTTCTTT
CDR3 length: 12; J gene: TRBJ2-7; clone size: NA; V gene: TRBV7-9; D gene: TRBD2; CDR3 protein: CASSGGGPRQYF; CDR3 DNA: TGTGCCAGCAGCGGCGGGGGGCCACGGCAGTACTTC
CDR3 length: 17; J gene: TRBJ2-1; clone size: few; V gene: TRBV4-1; D gene: TRBD2; CDR3 protein: CASSQDWGLAGVNEQFF; CDR3 DNA: TGCGCCAGCAGCCAAGATTGGGGACTAGCGGGAGTCAATGAGCAGTTCTTC
CDR3 length: 15; J gene: TRBJ1-3; clone size: NA; V gene: TRBV7-9; D gene: NA; CDR3 protein: CASSRTELSGNTIYF; CDR3 DNA: TGTGCCAGCAGTAGGACAGAGCTTTCTGGAAACACCATATATTTT
CDR3 length: 13; J gene: TRBJ2-1; clone size: NA; V gene: TRBV5-1; D gene: NA; CDR3 protein: CASSFTGGDEQFF; CDR3 DNA: TGCGCCAGCAGCTTTACGGGGGGCGATGAGCAGTTCTTC
CDR3 length: 15; J gene: TRBJ1-4; clone size: NA; V gene: TRBV6-5; D gene: NA; CDR3 protein: CASSYGGGGGEKLFF; CDR3 DNA: TGTGCCAGCAGTTACGGGGGAGGGGGGGGCGAAAAACTGTTTTTT
CDR3 length: 15; J gene: TRBJ2-1; clone size: NA; V gene: TRBV5-6; D gene: TRBD2; CDR3 protein: CASSKAGGPGNEQFF; CDR3 DNA: TGTGCCAGCAGCAAAGCGGGGGGGCCTGGAAATGAGCAGTTCTTC
CDR3 length: 13; J gene: TRBJ2-5; clone size: NA; V gene: TRBV5-1; D gene: NA; CDR3 protein: CASSLREGETQYF; CDR3 DNA: TGCGCCAGCAGCTTGCGAGAGGGAGAGACCCAGTACTTC